This T cell receptor (beta chain) was captured by sequencing in a study of blood T cell repertoires in COVID-19. Study information: Specimens from acute and convalescent COVID-19 originated in the United States, Italy and Spain. T cells, B-cell-depleted T cells, or PBMCs provided the cDNA or gDNA that served as material.

This clone was detected only once. With 0 bases removed from V and 1 base from J, the gap between germline ends came to 6 bases. The CDR3 contains 14 residues. Per germline, CDR1 LGHNA and CDR2 YNFKEQ. As handled by the study authors: Estimation of nucleated cell counts was performed using reference gene primer amplification. Assay: immunoSEQ multiplex PCR; the TCRdb copy retains only in-frame clones and omits some. V and J calls and clone size are given by that table; D and trimming were obtained from the DNA. Of 70,000 to 85,000 clones in the sample, about 83% are singletons; the top ten hold over 35%.

The rearrangement uses TRBV4-2 and TRBJ2-5; D remains ambiguous. The sample consisted of peripheral blood. The sequence was obtained from a man at least 80 years old with active or convalescent COVID-19. For the CDR3, the DNA is TGTGCCAGCAGCCAAGAGCGCTTCCAAGAGACCCAGTACTTC. Residues: CASSQERFQETQYF.